The source of this TCR beta chain is a study of CD8 T cells in Susac syndrome. Study-level findings and limits: CD4+ repertoires of Susac syndrome patients lacked detectable clonal expansion.

The authors negatively isolated CD8+ and CD4+ T cells and FACS-enriched TEMRA cells. In regard to this clonotype: Its antigen is not identified.

The CDR3 extends over 16 amino acids. V was pared by 0 bases and J by 1 base, with 6 bases of the junction left unmatched. Germline lookup yields CDR1 SGHNT and CDR2 YYREEE (reference sequence). Random hexamers primed reverse transcription of roughly 0.5 to 1 ug RNA. One entry per CDR3 protein results from TCRdb running MiXCR on the immunoSEQ multiplex PCR reads. The repertoire has some 210,000 distinct CDR3 sequences, 85% to 95% of them found once; the top ten carry around 0.16%. The clonotype was recovered from a human donor with Susac syndrome. Sample: CD4+ T cells from PBMCs. V is TRBV5-4 and J is TRBJ2-5; TRBD2 matches at 7 bases. The CDR3 is CASSLDLGGSQETQYF. The CDR3 DNA reads TGTGCCAGCAGCTTGGATCTCGGGGGGTCCCAAGAGACCCAGTACTTC.